These T cell receptor beta chains were read from a single sample in a study of shared clonotypes between healthy human individuals. The repertoire was sequenced with immunoSEQ multiplex PCR; TCRdb's copy has only in-frame clones and lacks some. The table shows around 700,000 clones, with more than 70% occurring only once. Sequencing was carried out using memory CD4+ T cells sorted from blood. The receptors were gathered from a woman aged 30 to 39 in good health. CDR3s include the opening cysteine and the closing phenylalanine or tryptophan. Each record gives: CDR3 protein, CDR3 DNA, V gene, clone size, D gene, J gene. A D gene is named only where the DNA matches it firmly. Rows may omit the clone size; those that give it use once, few, many or a size class.

CDR3aa: CASSFPGSYNEQFF; CDR3nt: TGTGCCAGCAGCTTTCCGGGGTCCTACAATGAGCAGTTCTTC; v_gene: TRBV5-5; abundance: NA; d_gene: NA; j_gene: TRBJ2-1
CDR3aa: CASSLNRQRYGYTF; CDR3nt: TGTGCCAGCAGCTTAAATAGACAGCGCTATGGCTACACCTTC; v_gene: TRBV7-8; abundance: NA; d_gene: NA; j_gene: TRBJ1-2
CDR3aa: CASSFGTGGAEKLFF; CDR3nt: TGCGCCAGCAGCTTCGGGACAGGGGGAGCTGAAAAACTGTTTTTT; v_gene: TRBV5-1; abundance: NA; d_gene: TRBD1; j_gene: TRBJ1-4
CDR3aa: CASGLGADTQYF; CDR3nt: TGTGCTAGTGGTTTAGGGGCAGATACGCAGTATTTT; v_gene: TRBV12-5; abundance: many; d_gene: NA; j_gene: TRBJ2-3
CDR3aa: CASSLENTQYF; CDR3nt: TGTGCCAGCAGCTTAGAGAATACGCAGTATTTT; v_gene: TRBV7-9; abundance: few; d_gene: NA; j_gene: TRBJ2-3
CDR3aa: CASTSRGRRNTGELFF; CDR3nt: TGTGCCAGCACGTCCCGGGGGAGGAGGAACACCGGGGAGCTGTTTTTT; v_gene: TRBV6-6; abundance: NA; d_gene: NA; j_gene: TRBJ2-2
CDR3aa: CASSQEREILNEQFF; CDR3nt: TGTGCCAGCAGCCAAGAGCGGGAGATCCTCAATGAGCAGTTCTTC; v_gene: TRBV4-2; abundance: once; d_gene: TRBD2; j_gene: TRBJ2-1
CDR3aa: CASSGTSAAYEQYF; CDR3nt: TGTGCCAGCAGCGGAACTAGCGCCGCCTACGAGCAGTACTTC; v_gene: TRBV5-5; abundance: NA; d_gene: TRBD2; j_gene: TRBJ2-7
CDR3aa: CASSSLVRGTKETQYF; CDR3nt: TGTGCCAGCAGCTCCCTAGTGAGGGGAACCAAAGAGACCCAGTACTTC; v_gene: TRBV5-4; abundance: NA; d_gene: NA; j_gene: TRBJ2-5
CDR3aa: CASSLTATGEQFF; CDR3nt: TGCGCCAGCAGCTTGACTGCTACAGGGGAGCAGTTCTTC; v_gene: TRBV5-1; abundance: NA; d_gene: NA; j_gene: TRBJ2-1